This T cell receptor beta chain derives from a study of blood T cells in healthy people across ages. Study-wide points: The unsorted PBMCs prevented any conclusive comparison of naive versus antigen-experienced cells. Across the age range, TCR beta diversity per million T cells fell in a roughly linear way. Calculation of diversity from one million T cells yielded estimates considered to be underestimates.

The use of a sample-barcoded 5' primer and a J-beta primer mix characterized a second PCR of about 6 to 11 cycles. TCRdb redid the calling of the 5' RACE reads with MiXCR, one entry per CDR3 protein. The table lists approximately 730,000 distinct CDR3 sequences, 50% to 65% of them singletons. This clonotype was found a few times. Its antigen is not known. The germline CDR1 and CDR2 sequences are SGHTA and FQGNSA. The V gene lost 4 bases and the J gene lost 6 bases, with 17 bases spanning the gap. The CDR3 is made up of 15 amino acids. The sequencing sample was made of blood. The receptor was derived from a man aged 80 or over in good health. V and J are TRBV7-2 and TRBJ2-3; tentatively, D is TRBD2 (6 bases). The CDR3 coding sequence is TGTGCCAGCAGCTCCCTACTCCGGGAGAGGGATACGCAGTATTTT. This translates into CASSSLLRERDTQYF.